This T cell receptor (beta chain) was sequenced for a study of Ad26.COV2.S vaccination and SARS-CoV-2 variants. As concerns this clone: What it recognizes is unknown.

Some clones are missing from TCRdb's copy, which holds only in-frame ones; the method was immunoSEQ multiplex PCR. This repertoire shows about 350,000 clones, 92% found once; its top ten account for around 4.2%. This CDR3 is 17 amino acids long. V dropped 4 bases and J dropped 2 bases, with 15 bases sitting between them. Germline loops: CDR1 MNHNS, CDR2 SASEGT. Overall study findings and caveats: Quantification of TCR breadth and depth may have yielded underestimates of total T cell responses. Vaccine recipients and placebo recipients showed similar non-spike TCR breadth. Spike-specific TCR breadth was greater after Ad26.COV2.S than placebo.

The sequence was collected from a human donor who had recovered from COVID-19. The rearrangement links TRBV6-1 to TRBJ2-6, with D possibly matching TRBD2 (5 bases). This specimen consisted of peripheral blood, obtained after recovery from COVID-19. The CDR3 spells CASSAAGPGPGANVLTF. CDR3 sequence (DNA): TGTGCCAGCAGTGCCGCGGGTCCAGGACCTGGGGCCAACGTCCTGACTTTC.